A selection of T cell receptor beta chains follows, all from one sample in a study of blood T cell repertoires in COVID-19. Sequencing used immunoSEQ multiplex PCR; TCRdb keeps in-frame clones, though not all of them. The sample lists around 120,000 clones; 69% were seen once. Sequenced input: peripheral blood. The receptors here all came from an elderly man with acute or convalescent COVID-19. Both conserved end residues are part of each CDR3. A D gene is named only where the DNA matches it firmly. Only part of the rows carry a size: once, few, many, or a class if the clone is expanded.

v_gene,abundance,d_gene,j_gene,CDR3nt,CDR3aa
TRBV18,once,NA,TRBJ2-5,TGTGCCAGCTCAGCGGGATTTCAAGAGACCCAGTACTTC,CASSAGFQETQYF
TRBV10-3,NA,TRBD1,TRBJ2-5,TGTGCCATCAGTGTGGCGTCGGGACAGGAGAGGTACCAAGAGACCCAGTACTTC,CAISVASGQERYQETQYF
TRBV7-2,few,NA,TRBJ1-1,TGTGCCAGCAGCCAACCCCCGAGCACTGAAGCTTTCTTT,CASSQPPSTEAFF
TRBV30,once,TRBD2,TRBJ2-3,TGTGCCTGGAGTGGGGGTAGCGGGAGCACAGATACGCAGTATTTT,CAWSGGSGSTDTQYF
TRBV28,NA,NA,TRBJ1-6,TGTGCCAGCAGCCCACGGGAGGGGAGGAATTCACCCCTCCACTTT,CASSPREGRNSPLHF
TRBV5-6,NA,NA,TRBJ2-7,TGTGCCAGCAGCTTGGACCAGGGGTTGCGCGAGCAGTACTTC,CASSLDQGLREQYF
TRBV9,once,NA,TRBJ2-7,TGTGCCAGCAGCGTAGATCCCAGCGGCGCCTACGAGCAGTACTTC,CASSVDPSGAYEQYF
TRBV3-1/TRBV3-2,many,NA,TRBJ2-7,TGTGCCAGCAGCCTTGGGGAGGAAGACTCCTACGAGCAGTACTTC,CASSLGEEDSYEQYF
TRBV6-5,once,NA,TRBJ1-1,TGTGCCAGCAGTTACTCAGGGGGGAACACTGAAGCTTTCTTT,CASSYSGGNTEAFF
TRBV10-3,NA,TRBD2,TRBJ2-5,TGTGCCATCAGTGCGGCTAGCGGTCCGGGGACCCAGTACTTC,CAISAASGPGTQYF
TRBV27,few,TRBD1,TRBJ2-7,TGTGCCAGCAGCCTCCTCGGGACAGGGGGCGTCGAGCAGTACTTC,CASSLLGTGGVEQYF
TRBV28,once,TRBD2,TRBJ2-5,TGTGCCAGCAGCTCCGGACTAGCGGGACCCCAAGAGACCCAGTACTTC,CASSSGLAGPQETQYF
TRBV9,NA,TRBD2,TRBJ2-2,TGTGCCAGCAGCGTAGGCTCTAGCGGACTGAGGGGGGAGCTGTTTTTT,CASSVGSSGLRGELFF
TRBV28,NA,TRBD1,TRBJ2-7,TGTGCCAGCAGTTTAGGGGGGACAGGGGGCTCCTACGAGCAGTACTTC,CASSLGGTGGSYEQYF
TRBV5-1,NA,NA,TRBJ2-3,TGCGCCAGCACCCTAGACTCTATTTCTACGCAGTATTTT,CASTLDSISTQYF
TRBV6-2/TRBV6-3,NA,TRBD2,TRBJ2-2,TGTGCCAGCAGACCTTGGGGAGGGGTGAACACCGGGGAGCTGTTTTTT,CASRPWGGVNTGELFF
TRBV18,once,TRBD1,TRBJ2-2,TGTGCCAGCTCAACGATCCGTGACAGGGTTGGCACCGGGGAGCTGTTTTTT,CASSTIRDRVGTGELFF
TRBV7-9,NA,NA,TRBJ1-5,TGTGCCAGCAGCTTAGACCGGGCCCCGGGAAGCAATCAGCCCCAGCATTTT,CASSLDRAPGSNQPQHF
TRBV9,few,TRBD1,TRBJ2-7,TGTGCCAGCAGCCATGGGACAGCCTACGAGCAGTACTTC,CASSHGTAYEQYF
TRBV6-5,few,TRBD1,TRBJ1-3,TGTGCCAGCAGCCTGGGACAGCAAAACACCATATATTTT,CASSLGQQNTIYF
TRBV3-1/TRBV3-2,NA,NA,TRBJ1-3,TGTGCCAGCAGCCAATTTCCCCGCTCTGGAAACACCATATATTTT,CASSQFPRSGNTIYF
TRBV10-3,NA,NA,TRBJ1-2,TGTGCCATCAGTGAGACGGCGGCGACTAACTATGGCTACACCTTC,CAISETAATNYGYTF
TRBV28,NA,NA,TRBJ2-7,TGTGCCAGCAGAAGACACTACGAGCAGTACTTC,CASRRHYEQYF
TRBV5-1,NA,TRBD1,TRBJ1-3,TGCGCCAGCAGCCCACAGGGGGCTGAAGGAAACACCATATATTTT,CASSPQGAEGNTIYF
TRBV10-3,NA,TRBD2,TRBJ2-7,TGTGCCATCAGTGAGTCGAATGTCGGGGCGGGAGTGAACGAGCAGTACTTC,CAISESNVGAGVNEQYF
TRBV6-2/TRBV6-3,NA,TRBD2,TRBJ2-1,TGTGCCAGCAGTACTCAGGGACTAGCGGGAGTCAATGAGCAGTTCTTC,CASSTQGLAGVNEQFF
TRBV6-2/TRBV6-3,NA,NA,TRBJ2-7,TGTGCCAGCAGTTACCTTGAACAGGGCTACGAGCAGTACTTC,CASSYLEQGYEQYF
TRBV7-9,NA,NA,TRBJ2-1,TGTGCCAGCAGGCTGGGCCGGGGTGAGCAGTTCTTC,CASRLGRGEQFF
TRBV28,once,TRBD1,TRBJ1-5,TGTGCCAGCAGTTTATGGGGACAGGGTCCTCAGCCCCAGCATTTT,CASSLWGQGPQPQHF
TRBV5-4,NA,NA,TRBJ2-7,TGTGCCAGCAGCTTGGACATTTTCTACGAGCAGTACTTC,CASSLDIFYEQYF
TRBV7-6,NA,TRBD2,TRBJ2-1,TGTGCCAGCACCCGGCTAGCGGGAGAATCCTACAATGAGCAGTTCTTC,CASTRLAGESYNEQFF
TRBV18,NA,NA,TRBJ1-1,TGTGCCAGCTCACCCCTTACCGTCGGACAGACGCACACTGAAGCTTTCTTT,CASSPLTVGQTHTEAFF
TRBV6-1,NA,NA,TRBJ2-5,TGTGCCAGCAGTGAACTAGAACTGCAAGAGACCCAGTACTTC,CASSELELQETQYF
TRBV2,few,NA,TRBJ2-7,TGTGCCAGCAGTGAGGGGCGGGGACGCTCCTACGAGCAGTACTTC,CASSEGRGRSYEQYF
TRBV7-2,NA,NA,TRBJ1-2,TGTGCCAGCAGCTCGGCCGGACAAGGGTCCTATGGCTACACCTTC,CASSSAGQGSYGYTF
TRBV7-2,NA,NA,TRBJ1-1,TGTGCCAGCAGCTTACGAGGCCCCACTGAAGCTTTCTTT,CASSLRGPTEAFF
TRBV3-1/TRBV3-2,few,TRBD1,TRBJ2-2,TGTGCCAGCAGCCAAGGGACAGGAGTCACCGGGGAGCTGTTTTTT,CASSQGTGVTGELFF
TRBV7-2,NA,NA,TRBJ2-3,TGTGCCAGCAGCCACGGGATTAGAGGGGATACGCAGTATTTT,CASSHGIRGDTQYF
TRBV27,NA,NA,TRBJ2-7,TGTGCCAGCAGTTTCCCCCCGGGAGTAATCTACGAGCAGTACTTC,CASSFPPGVIYEQYF